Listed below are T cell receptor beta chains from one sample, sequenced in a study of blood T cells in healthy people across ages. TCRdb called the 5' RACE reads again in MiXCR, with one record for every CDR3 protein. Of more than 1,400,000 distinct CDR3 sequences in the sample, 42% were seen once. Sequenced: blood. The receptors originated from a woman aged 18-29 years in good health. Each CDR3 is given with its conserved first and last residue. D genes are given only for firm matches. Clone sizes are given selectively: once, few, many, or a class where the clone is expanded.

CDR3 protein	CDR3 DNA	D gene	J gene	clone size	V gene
CAWMRGGFNEQFF	TGTGCCTGGATGAGAGGGGGCTTCAATGAGCAGTTCTTC	TRBD1	TRBJ2-1	NA	TRBV30
CAISDPQRGTDGYTF	TGTGCCATCAGTGACCCCCAGAGAGGGACAGATGGCTACACCTTC	TRBD1	TRBJ1-2	NA	TRBV10-3
CASSEYQGYNEQFF	TGTGCCAGCAGTGAATACCAGGGATACAATGAGCAGTTCTTC	NA	TRBJ2-1	few	TRBV2
CSARDTTLLYGYTF	TGCAGTGCTAGAGATACCACCCTCCTATATGGCTACACCTTC	NA	TRBJ1-2	NA	TRBV20-1
CASVTGTHYNEQYF	TGTGCCAGCGTTACCGGGACTCACTACAATGAGCAGTACTTC	NA	TRBJ2-7	NA	TRBV2
CASMTYLGAYEQYF	TGTGCCAGCATGACCTACCTCGGGGCCTACGAGCAGTACTTC	NA	TRBJ2-7	once	TRBV6-1
CASSRWTGVVYEQYF	TGTGCCAGCAGCCGATGGACAGGGGTGGTCTACGAGCAGTACTTC	TRBD1	TRBJ2-7	few	TRBV7-8
CASSSSDQIHTGELFF	TGTGCCAGCTCGTCCAGCGACCAAATTCACACCGGGGAGCTGTTTTTT	NA	TRBJ2-2	NA	TRBV6-2/TRBV6-3
CASSPYFSGANVLTF	TGTGCCAGCAGTCCCTACTTCTCTGGGGCCAACGTCCTGACTTTC	NA	TRBJ2-6	NA	TRBV12-3/TRBV12-4
CASSAQASSEQFF	TGTGCCAGCAGTGCACAGGCTAGCAGTGAGCAGTTCTTC	NA	TRBJ2-1	NA	TRBV6-1
CAISAGGDGEKLFF	TGTGCCATCAGTGCAGGGGGGGACGGTGAAAAACTGTTTTTT	TRBD1	TRBJ1-4	NA	TRBV10-3
CASSDWTRETQYF	TGTGCCAGCAGTGACTGGACCAGAGAGACCCAGTACTTC	NA	TRBJ2-5	NA	TRBV2
CASSFGRLGFNNEQFF	TGTGCCAGCAGCTTTGGCAGGTTGGGTTTCAACAATGAGCAGTTCTTC	NA	TRBJ2-1	once	TRBV7-2
CSVEGLWASGVNEQFF	TGCAGCGTTGAGGGGCTGTGGGCTAGCGGGGTAAATGAGCAGTTCTTC	TRBD2	TRBJ2-1	many	TRBV29-1
CSARPGQDYEQYF	TGCAGTGCTAGACCCGGACAAGATTACGAGCAGTACTTC	NA	TRBJ2-7	NA	TRBV20-1
CASSPQTGWTYEQYF	TGCGCCAGCAGCCCCCAGACAGGGTGGACCTACGAGCAGTACTTC	TRBD1	TRBJ2-7	NA	TRBV5-1
CASRTAGGEQFF	TGTGCCAGCAGGACAGCAGGAGGTGAGCAGTTCTTC	NA	TRBJ2-1	NA	TRBV6-5
CASSFWRGGTDTQYF	TGTGCCAGCAGTTTCTGGCGGGGGGGCACAGATACGCAGTATTTT	TRBD2	TRBJ2-3	NA	TRBV12-3/TRBV12-4
CASSDETGSGYTF	TGTGCCAGCAGCGACGAGACAGGGAGTGGCTACACCTTC	TRBD1	TRBJ1-2	NA	TRBV11-2
CASSPRKTGSSYNSPLHF	TGTGCCAGCAGTCCTCGAAAGACCGGTAGCTCCTATAATTCACCCCTCCACTTT	NA	TRBJ1-6	NA	TRBV27
CASSLGQGRSGYTF	TGTGCCAGCAGCCTCGGACAGGGGCGGTCTGGCTACACCTTC	TRBD1	TRBJ1-2	NA	TRBV3-1
CASSSRREDDEQYF	TGTGCCAGCAGTTCGCGGCGGGAGGACGACGAGCAGTACTTC	TRBD2	TRBJ2-7	few	TRBV28
CASSLISGAHEQYF	TGCGCCAGCAGCTTGATTTCTGGGGCACATGAGCAGTACTTC	NA	TRBJ2-7	many	TRBV5-1
CASSLGSQGFSYEQYF	TGTGCCAGCAGCTTAGGTTCGCAGGGCTTCTCCTACGAGCAGTACTTC	NA	TRBJ2-7	NA	TRBV7-2
CASSDRGRNNEQFF	TGTGCCAGCAGTGACAGGGGGCGTAACAATGAGCAGTTCTTC	TRBD1	TRBJ2-1	NA	TRBV25-1
CASSSSWGTETLGGYTF	TGCGCCAGCAGCAGTTCGTGGGGGACGGAGACTTTGGGGGGCTACACCTTC	NA	TRBJ1-2	NA	TRBV5-1
CSVEGGFFNTEAFF	TGCAGCGTTGAAGGGGGGTTTTTTAACACTGAAGCTTTCTTT	NA	TRBJ1-1	NA	TRBV29-1
CAWSARLPSGSSYEQYF	TGTGCCTGGAGTGCACGATTGCCTAGCGGGAGCTCCTACGAGCAGTACTTC	TRBD2	TRBJ2-7	NA	TRBV30
CASSLVGQLVRELFF	TGTGCCAGCAGCTTAGTAGGACAGCTGGTCAGGGAGCTGTTTTTT	NA	TRBJ2-2	few	TRBV7-2
CASLGATGGYTF	TGTGCCTCACTAGGCGCGACGGGGGGCTACACCTTC	NA	TRBJ1-2	NA	TRBV6-6
CASSQVTRGSPLHF	TGTGCCAGCAGCCAAGTAACACGGGGTTCACCCCTCCACTTT	NA	TRBJ1-6	NA	TRBV3-1
CASSSIQGGINNEQFF	TGTGCCAGCAGCTCAATACAGGGGGGAATTAACAATGAGCAGTTCTTC	TRBD1	TRBJ2-1	once	TRBV27
CASSLAPGAPNTEAFF	TGCGCCAGCAGCTTGGCCCCGGGGGCGCCGAACACTGAAGCTTTCTTT	NA	TRBJ1-1	NA	TRBV5-1
CASGSGAGGSYYEQYF	TGTGCCAGCGGCTCTGGAGCGGGAGGGAGTTACTACGAGCAGTACTTC	TRBD2	TRBJ2-7	NA	TRBV7-9
CASSQGIHGYTF	TGTGCCAGCAGCCAGGGCATACATGGCTACACCTTC	NA	TRBJ1-2	NA	TRBV3-1
CASSLLAGAAYNEQFF	TGTGCCAGCAGCCTTCTAGCGGGGGCCGCGTACAATGAGCAGTTCTTC	TRBD2	TRBJ2-1	NA	TRBV14
CAISSTSGGASDTQYF	TGTGCCATCAGTTCTACTAGCGGGGGGGCCTCAGATACGCAGTATTTT	TRBD2	TRBJ2-3	NA	TRBV10-3
CASSLARAPEGYTF	TGTGCCAGCAGCTTAGCGCGGGCGCCCGAAGGCTACACCTTC	NA	TRBJ1-2	few	TRBV7-8
CPSSPNPTSGGYSYEQYF	TGTCCCAGCAGCCCCAACCCGACTAGCGGGGGGTACTCCTACGAGCAGTACTTC	TRBD2	TRBJ2-7	NA	TRBV7-9
CASIHGTKAPNEQFF	TGTGCCAGCATTCACGGGACAAAGGCCCCCAATGAGCAGTTCTTC	NA	TRBJ2-1	NA	TRBV12-3/TRBV12-4
CASSERLENEQYF	TGTGCCAGCAGCGAACGGCTAGAAAATGAGCAGTACTTC	NA	TRBJ2-5	NA	TRBV7-6
CASSQGPGRKIQALHF	TGTGCCAGCAGCCAGGGGCCGGGACGGAAAATACAAGCCCTCCACTTT	NA	TRBJ1-6	few	TRBV3-1
CASSLVSADDQYF	TGTGCCAGCAGTTTAGTATCAGCCGATGACCAGTACTTC	NA	TRBJ2-5	few	TRBV12-3/TRBV12-4
CASSQGGLGGNEQFF	TGTGCCAGCAGCCAGGGGGGACTAGGCGGCAATGAGCAGTTCTTC	NA	TRBJ2-1	NA	TRBV11-2